The T cell receptor beta chain under discussion was sequenced for a study of T cell responses to AZD1222 COVID-19 vaccine. Study outcomes and limitations: No day 14 peak samples; only post-peak repertoires were characterized.

Sequenced by immunoSEQ multiplex PCR; TCRdb stores in-frame clones only, minus some. The sample consists of approximately 100,000 clones, just under 90% of them appearing once. As concerns this clone: Antigen: not known.

CDR3 length: 14 residues. V was pared by 4 bases and J by 0 bases, with 9 bases between. From germline, CDR1 is SGHRS and CDR2 YFSETQ. The TCR comes from an adult in good health. Sequencing used peripheral blood, obtained on day 0 of AZD1222 vaccination. The rearrangement joins TRBV5-1 to TRBJ2-3, with D hard to call. DNA for the CDR3: TGCGCCAGCAGCCCCGGGCTAAGCACAGATACGCAGTATTTT. Residues: CASSPGLSTDTQYF.